A selection of T cell receptor beta chains follows, all from one sample in a study of cytomegalovirus exposure and HLA in healthy donors. Clones were read by immunoSEQ multiplex PCR, and TCRdb kept only the in-frame ones, dropping some. The sample consists of more than 110,000 clones, over 90% of them appearing once. The specimen was PBMCs. The receptor source for this set is a man in his late teens or twenties in good health and CMV-seropositive. CDR3s include the opening cysteine and the closing phenylalanine or tryptophan. The D gene is left open where the match is weak. The size entry is marked missing in some rows and otherwise reads once, few, many or a size class.

v_gene: TRBV7-9
abundance: once
j_gene: TRBJ2-1
d_gene: TRBD2
CDR3aa: CASSFAGDRNEQFF
CDR3nt: TGTGCCAGCAGCTTCGCGGGGGACCGCAATGAGCAGTTCTTC

v_gene: TRBV21-1
abundance: NA
j_gene: TRBJ2-3
d_gene: NA
CDR3aa: CASSKVKRENIPDTQYF
CDR3nt: TGTGCCAGCAGCAAAGTTAAGCGGGAGAATATTCCAGATACGCAGTATTTT

v_gene: TRBV6-1
abundance: NA
j_gene: TRBJ2-4
d_gene: NA
CDR3aa: CASSDGGSKNIQYF
CDR3nt: TGTGCCAGCAGTGATGGAGGATCCAAAAACATTCAGTACTTC

v_gene: TRBV5-1
abundance: NA
j_gene: TRBJ1-1
d_gene: NA
CDR3aa: CASSLYRDGRNTEAFF
CDR3nt: TGCGCCAGCAGCCTCTACCGGGACGGGAGGAACACTGAAGCTTTCTTT

v_gene: TRBV7-2
abundance: NA
j_gene: TRBJ2-7
d_gene: NA
CDR3aa: CASSHKGHSSYEQYF
CDR3nt: TGTGCCAGCAGCCATAAGGGACATAGCTCCTACGAGCAGTACTTC

v_gene: TRBV5-8
abundance: NA
j_gene: TRBJ1-2
d_gene: NA
CDR3aa: CASSLVGDYGYTF
CDR3nt: TGTGCCAGCAGCTTAGTAGGGGACTATGGCTACACCTTC

v_gene: TRBV4-1
abundance: NA
j_gene: TRBJ2-7
d_gene: TRBD2
CDR3aa: CASSWIPGTSGTYEQYF
CDR3nt: TGCGCCAGCAGCTGGATTCCAGGGACTAGCGGAACATACGAGCAGTACTTC

v_gene: TRBV7-2
abundance: NA
j_gene: TRBJ1-2
d_gene: NA
CDR3aa: CASSFVRGSVDYGYTF
CDR3nt: TGTGCCAGCAGCTTCGTACGGGGGAGTGTAGACTATGGCTACACCTTC

v_gene: TRBV5-1
abundance: NA
j_gene: TRBJ2-7
d_gene: TRBD1
CDR3aa: CASSDDRGDYEQYF
CDR3nt: TGCGCCAGCAGCGACGACAGGGGGGACTACGAGCAGTACTTC

v_gene: TRBV1
abundance: NA
j_gene: TRBJ2-1
d_gene: NA
CDR3aa: CTSRGLAAYNEQFF
CDR3nt: TGCACCAGCAGGGGACTAGCGGCTTACAATGAGCAGTTCTTC

v_gene: TRBV5-4
abundance: once
j_gene: TRBJ2-4
d_gene: TRBD1
CDR3aa: CASSSGQGKTKNIQYF
CDR3nt: TGTGCCAGCAGCTCTGGACAGGGAAAAACCAAAAACATTCAGTACTTC

v_gene: TRBV7-2
abundance: NA
j_gene: TRBJ1-5
d_gene: NA
CDR3aa: CASSPRAGNQPQHF
CDR3nt: TGTGCCAGCAGCCCGAGGGCCGGGAATCAGCCCCAGCATTTT

v_gene: TRBV29-1
abundance: NA
j_gene: TRBJ2-1
d_gene: TRBD2
CDR3aa: CSVGREGLHYNEQFF
CDR3nt: TGCAGCGTGGGAAGGGAGGGGTTACACTACAATGAGCAGTTCTTC

v_gene: TRBV9
abundance: NA
j_gene: TRBJ1-1
d_gene: NA
CDR3aa: CASSASQMMNTEAFF
CDR3nt: TGTGCCAGCAGCGCGAGCCAAATGATGAACACTGAAGCTTTCTTT

v_gene: TRBV4-1
abundance: NA
j_gene: TRBJ2-7
d_gene: TRBD1
CDR3aa: CASSQDGTALYEQYF
CDR3nt: TGCGCCAGCAGCCAGGACGGGACAGCGCTCTACGAGCAGTACTTC

v_gene: TRBV7-3
abundance: NA
j_gene: TRBJ2-1
d_gene: TRBD2
CDR3aa: CASSSQAGGLSNEQFF
CDR3nt: TGTGCCAGCAGCTCCCAAGCGGGAGGGCTTTCTAATGAGCAGTTCTTC

v_gene: TRBV10-3
abundance: NA
j_gene: TRBJ2-7
d_gene: TRBD1
CDR3aa: CAISGDRAFRYEQYF
CDR3nt: TGTGCCATCAGTGGGGACAGGGCGTTTCGGTACGAGCAGTACTTC

v_gene: TRBV2
abundance: once
j_gene: TRBJ2-5
d_gene: TRBD1
CDR3aa: CASSEGGQGVPQYF
CDR3nt: TGTGCCAGCAGTGAAGGGGGACAGGGGGTTCCCCAGTACTTC

v_gene: TRBV28
abundance: once
j_gene: TRBJ1-2
d_gene: TRBD1
CDR3aa: CASSSRDSGYTF
CDR3nt: TGTGCCAGCAGTTCCCGGGACAGTGGCTACACCTTC

v_gene: TRBV5-1
abundance: NA
j_gene: TRBJ2-5
d_gene: NA
CDR3aa: CASSLATTGNMQETQYF
CDR3nt: TGCGCCAGCAGCTTGGCTACTACAGGGAATATGCAAGAGACCCAGTACTTC

v_gene: TRBV7-9
abundance: NA
j_gene: TRBJ2-2
d_gene: NA
CDR3aa: CASSLGTISAGELFF
CDR3nt: TGTGCCAGCAGCTTAGGAACTATCTCTGCCGGGGAGCTGTTTTTT

v_gene: TRBV4-2
abundance: NA
j_gene: TRBJ2-7
d_gene: TRBD2
CDR3aa: CASSRPGLALYEQYF
CDR3nt: TGTGCCAGCAGCCGACCAGGACTAGCCCTATACGAGCAGTACTTC

v_gene: TRBV11-2
abundance: NA
j_gene: TRBJ2-7
d_gene: TRBD1
CDR3aa: CASSRTGAYEQYF
CDR3nt: TGTGCCAGCAGCCGCACAGGGGCCTACGAGCAGTACTTC

v_gene: TRBV29-1
abundance: once
j_gene: TRBJ2-1
d_gene: NA
CDR3aa: CSVGLLGNEQFF
CDR3nt: TGCAGCGTTGGACTTCTTGGCAATGAGCAGTTCTTC

v_gene: TRBV9
abundance: NA
j_gene: TRBJ1-1
d_gene: NA
CDR3aa: CASSVDRDTEAFF
CDR3nt: TGTGCCAGCAGCGTAGACAGGGACACTGAAGCTTTCTTT

v_gene: TRBV10-1
abundance: NA
j_gene: TRBJ1-3
d_gene: NA
CDR3aa: CASSDHIPTGNTIYF
CDR3nt: TGCGCCAGCAGTGACCACATACCGACTGGAAACACCATATATTTT

v_gene: TRBV7-2
abundance: NA
j_gene: TRBJ2-7
d_gene: NA
CDR3aa: CASSLGATAPYEQYF
CDR3nt: TGTGCCAGCAGCTTAGGGGCAACCGCCCCCTACGAGCAGTACTTC